This T cell receptor beta chain was observed in a study of T-cell reconstitution after alpha-beta-depleted transplantation in children. The CDR3 length is 13 residues. Trimming stripped 3 bases from V and 6 bases from J, with 12 bases between. Germline CDR1 SQVTM, CDR2 ANQGSEA. Unique molecular identifiers tagged the TCRbeta library. TCRdb reprocessed the PCR reads with MiXCR, giving one entry per CDR3 protein. Among about 500,000 distinct CDR3 sequences listed, approximately 29% were seen once. This receptor was taken from a human donor who donated a stem cell graft to a child with aplastic anemia. This sequence joins TRBV29-1 and TRBJ2-1; D possibly corresponds to TRBD2 (5 bases). The source material was PBMCs from the stem cell graft donor, sampled from the stem cell graft. The CDR3 coding sequence is TGCAGCGTTGACCGGAGCGGAGGCAATGAGCAGTTCTTC. Protein: CSVDRSGGNEQFF.